This note documents a single T cell receptor (beta chain) sequence. This clonotype was found a few times. Its antigen remains unidentified. Base quality data are lacking; no much larger clone is found one base away. The entry originates in a study of naive and memory T cell subsets (dated by TCRdb to 2016 to 2017). About the full investigation: Sorted naive and memory T cell subsets from peripheral blood were analyzed in the study using a UMI-based, open-source pipeline for TCR alpha and beta sequencing. Complete agreement was observed between the functional CMV T cell responses and the IgG serology results. RNA was DNase-treated and reverse transcribed with TCR constant-region primers, mostly using SuperScript III.

In the germline V gene, CDR1 corresponds to SGDLS and CDR2 to YYNGEE. The CDR3 covers 14 residues, taking in both the cysteine and the phenylalanine. Only the CDR3 region is kept as DNA, spanning 42 bases read in frame from base 1. Trimming removed 4 bases from V and 5 bases from J, leaving 10 bases between the germline ends. Separate amplification of TCR alpha and beta chain libraries was performed from the second PCR step onward. The CMV status of each donor was determined by measuring IFNgamma production from CD4+ T cells after fresh PBMCs had been stimulated overnight with CMV viral lysate. CD4 T cells were positively selected with Miltenyi beads, followed by positive selection of CD8 T cells from the CD4-negative fraction. Cells were stained for CD3, CD4, CD8, CD45RA, CD27 and a live/dead dye and were sorted on a BD Aria II into four subsets based on CD45RA and CD27. Blood was obtained from a few healthy volunteers, and the blood from each volunteer was fractionated into CD4 and CD8 T cells and subsequently into four differentiation subsets. Roughly 0.13 L of peripheral blood was collected from each donor, and PBMC were isolated by Ficoll-Paque PLUS density-gradient centrifugation. Sorted cells were lysed in RLT buffer, and RNA was extracted with a Qiagen RNeasy kit and stored at -80°C.

Library preparation employed UMI-ligation and nested PCR. To cover both TRBC1 and TRBC2, the beta constant-region primer consisted of an equimolar mix of two oligonucleotides. Four rounds of PCR were used to amplify ligated cDNA, with nested alpha and beta constant-region primers being used together with the SP2 primer. A single-stranded oligonucleotide carrying the SP2 primer and a 12-nucleotide UMI was ligated to the 3' end of the cDNA by T4 RNA ligase 1. The ligation reaction was incubated at 16°C for about 18-25 hours. PCR2 was usually performed as a SYBR Green qPCR and halted at a preset threshold so that over-amplification would not occur. Every purification after the first one was done using Agencourt AMPure XP magnetic beads. Library quantification was done by Qubit, followed by a TapeStation check on which the main peak was expected at around 650 bp. Pooled libraries were sequenced on an Illumina MiSeq using v2 2x251 paired-end kits, and typically about 0.95-2.1 million reads were obtained per sample. Each sample library was pooled at about 4 nM, and about 5-7.5% PhiX was included to improve cluster recognition. The paper's processing steps were these. V and J genes were assigned to Demultiplexor-processed FASTQ reads by Decombinator through tag matching, with a single base-pair mismatch being allowed. Collapsinator relied on UMIs to fix sequencing errors as well as frequency errors caused by PCR heterogeneity. CDR3Translator translated TCRs and extracted CDR3s from the conserved cysteine to the FGXG phenylalanine, flagging non-productive sequences. Repertoires were subsampled to equal numbers of UMI-defined TCRs before Gini, Shannon entropy and inverse Simpson indices were calculated. Power-law fits to clonotype abundance distributions were performed by maximum likelihood within the linear range. When run on a single naive CD8 sample, MIGEC and the pipeline yielded similar UMI counts, similar unique TCR numbers and similar clonal distributions. The repertoires were searched for 7,322 CMV-associated CDR3 sequences that had been compiled from VDJdb and a published dataset. TCRdb reworked the public reads: Q25 trimming with fastp, MiXCR clone assembly, productive beta chains retained. Each entry is one CDR3 protein sequence, shown with its most common DNA and genes. The V and J calls and clone size come from TCRdb's table, not from the authors' own analysis. Across this sample there are about 120,000 distinct CDR3 sequences, with just over 35% seen only once. In total, the top ten clones hold approximately 0.9% of the sample.

What the work shows at the level of the full study, not this receptor alone: Once error correction was done, more than 95% of naive TCR sequences showed up just once, which made the naive abundance distributions much steeper than those of the memory subsets. Single alpha or beta chain sequences, rather than paired alpha/beta receptors, were used to define clonotypes. A power law was followed by TCR abundance, with an exponent that differed between naive and memory subsets but was consistent across the three individuals. RNA-based TCR counts may be affected by expression changes linked to T cell activation and differentiation. The repertoire findings for the naive and memory subsets could not be validated, as no ground truth was available. In both CD4 and CD8 cells, the Gini index increased while Shannon and inverse Simpson diversity decreased from naive through CM, EM and EMRA.

The receptor was derived from a human donor in good health. The chain was built from TRBV9 and TRBJ1-6; tentative D gene TRBD1, with 5 bases matching. The specimen sequenced was central memory CD4+ T cells from blood. The cell subset or site label on this specimen signifies: central memory, CD45RA- CD27+. The nucleotide sequence is TGTGCCAGCAGCTTGGGACCAAATAATTCACCCCTCCACTTT. Its protein product is CASSLGPNNSPLHF.